The 5 T cell receptor beta chains listed next were all sequenced from one sample in a study of a mutant IDH1 vaccine in newly diagnosed glioma. Time point of the sample: baseline, week 1 (first vaccination visit). Described treatment: pre-vaccination baseline after standard-of-care therapy. Generated by immunoSEQ multiplex PCR, the TCRdb table keeps only in-frame clones and is missing some. The sample includes tens of thousands of clones, more than 65% of them seen just once. The sequences come from PBMCs, collected from a glioma patient treated with radiotherapy, temozolomide or both. These receptors originate from a man aged 45-60 years with glioma.

This clone was detected ten times or more. The CDR3 protein is CASSSGPTSGETQYF. In DNA, the CDR3 is TGCGCCAGCAGCTCAGGTCCGACTAGCGGTGAGACCCAGTACTTC. The rearrangement uses TRBV5-1 and TRBJ2-5; 9 bases are shared with TRBD2. CDR1 SGHRS and CDR2 YFSETQ come from the germline V gene. The CDR3 contains 15 residues. The V segment lost 3 bases and the J segment 5 bases; nucleotides outside the gene matches: 8.

This clone was detected only once. This rearrangement joins TRBV5-6 to TRBJ1-4; D gene unclear. Germline V lookup: CDR1 SGHDT, CDR2 YYEEEE. Trimming took 4 bases from V and 4 from J, leaving 17 bases between them. CDR3 length: 16 amino acids. CDR3 nucleotides: TGTGCCAGCAGCCTTTGGTTGCGGAGCGGTAATGAAAAACTGTTTTTT. Protein sequence: CASSLWLRSGNEKLFF.

The V call is TRBV7-2, the J call TRBJ1-4, with D perhaps matching TRBD1 (5 bases). The CDR3 spans 15 residues. The germline gives CDR1 SGHTA, CDR2 FQGNSA. Trimming cost V 1 base and J 6 bases, with 12 bases left between them. CDR3 loop: CASSLDRQGDEKLFF. The DNA of the CDR3 is TGTGCCAGCAGCTTAGATCGGCAGGGTGATGAAAAACTGTTTTTT.

The genes are TRBV6-1 and TRBJ1-2; D unclear. V was clipped by 3 bases and J by 1 base, with 9 bases between them. The length of the CDR3 is 14 residues. CDR1 MNHNS and CDR2 SASEGT come from the germline V gene. The CDR3 spells CASSEPGLNYGYTF. As DNA, the CDR3 is TGTGCCAGCAGTGAGCCAGGCCTTAACTATGGCTACACCTTC.

The chain carries TRBV9 and TRBJ2-7, with unresolved D. The germline gives CDR1 SGDLS, CDR2 YYNGEE. Deletions cut 4 bases from V and 2 bases from J, with 13 bases between. The CDR3 totals 14 residues. The CDR3 spells CASSPSGLAYEQYF. For the CDR3, the DNA is TGTGCCAGCAGCCCCTCAGGTCTAGCCTACGAGCAGTACTTC.